These 6 T cell receptor beta chains originate from one sample sequenced in a study of regulatory T cells in long-lasting Graves disease. Time point here: persistent/refractory GD, antithyroid drugs over 5 years with positive TRAb. Construction of the TCR library relied on RNA isolated from PBMCs. For TCR beta, libraries came from iRepertoire HTBI primers and Arm-PCR of CDR3 regions. Via MiXCR, TCRdb re-called the multiplex PCR reads, giving one row per CDR3 protein. The repertoire holds 300,000 to 350,000 distinct CDR3 sequences, with less than 20% as singletons. Sequencing was performed on peripheral blood mononuclear cells (PBMCs), taken when the disease was refractory, from a patient treated with antithyroid drugs. These receptors came from a female donor with Graves disease.

In this sample, this clonotype turned up many times. The chain uses TRBV11-2 and TRBJ1-4; tentative D call: TRBD1 (5 bases). V was cut by 0 bases and J by 6 bases, with 14 bases left in between. CDR3 length: 16 amino acids. Per the germline V gene, CDR1 is SGHAT and CDR2 is FQNNGV. This chain's CDR3 is CASSLDPAGPDEKLFF. CDR3 in DNA: TGTGCCAGCAGCTTAGATCCCGCAGGGCCGGATGAAAAACTGTTTTTT.

For this clonotype: A much larger clone sits a single nucleotide away, making a read error possible. J is TRBJ1-1 and V is TRBV12-3 or TRBV12-4; TRBD1 is a possible D gene (6 bases). CDR3 length: 15 residues. Written as DNA, the CDR3 is TGTGCCGGCAGTCTATCTGCACAGGGAGACACTGAAGCTTTCTTT. Its protein is CAGSLSAQGDTEAFF.

This clonotype was counted at least ten times. This chain uses TRBV12-3 or TRBV12-4 with TRBJ1-2; D possibly corresponds to TRBD1 (5 bases). The V end was cut by 5 bases, the J end by 6 bases, with 16 bases between. CDR3 length equals 14 residues. The CDR3 nucleotides are TGTGCCAGCAGTATCAGCCGCAGGGCCCATGGCTACACCTTC. It specifies CASSISRRAHGYTF.

J is TRBJ1-5 and V is TRBV20-1, with unresolved D. This CDR3 comprises 15 residues. The V end was cut by 3 bases, the J end by 3 bases, with 15 bases between. Germline assignment: CDR1 DFQATT and CDR2 SNEGSKA (reference sequence). The CDR3 sequence: CSARKRWEANQPQHF. The CDR3 coding sequence is TGCAGTGCTAGGAAAAGGTGGGAGGCCAATCAGCCCCAGCATTTT.

This clonotype has more than one count but fewer than ten. The genes are TRBV6-9 and TRBJ2-2; D is possibly TRBD2 (6 bases). Trimming stripped 4 bases from V and 11 bases from J, with 17 bases between. CDR1 is MNHGY and CDR2 is SVAAGI in the germline V gene. This CDR3 region has 14 residues. Here the CDR3 DNA reads TGTGCCAGCAGTTCGTTTGGACGGGGGAGTGAGCTGTTTTTT. Encoded protein: CASSSFGRGSELFF.

The sample holds many counts of this clonotype. V is TRBV27 and J is TRBJ1-2; TRBD1 might be the D (6 bases). Trimming took 3 bases from V and 4 from J, leaving 15 bases between them. The CDR3 extends over 15 amino acids. CDR1 and CDR2 (germline): MNHEY, SMNVEV (reference sequence). The CDR3 DNA is TGTGCCAGCAGTTTTGGGGGGCCGGGTAGCTATGGCTACACCTTC. This gives the protein CASSFGGPGSYGYTF.